Following are 22 T cell receptor beta chains from one sample sequenced in a study of blood T cell repertoires in COVID-19 (dated by TCRdb to the early 2020s). The library relied on the immunoSEQ multiplex PCR assay. Entries here come from immuneACCESS through TCRdb and include only in-frame sequences with V and J called. Some clones fail to appear in such tables; in the studies checked, an unresolved V gene covers under half of the shortfall, and the cause of the remainder is unknown. A total of approximately 260,000 clones appear in this sample, roughly 89% of them only once. The leading ten clones occupy about 4.5% of the sample. Sequenced sample: peripheral blood. Source of these receptors: a woman between 40 and 55 years old who had recovered from COVID-19.

The chain employs TRBV5-6 and TRBJ1-2; D ambiguous. Looked up from germline, CDR1 is SGHDT and CDR2 is YYEEEE. Trimming cost V 1 base and J 8 bases, with 9 bases left between them. CDR3 size: 12 residues. The CDR3: CASSLWRGGYTF. CDR3 coding DNA: TGTGCCAGCAGCTTGTGGAGAGGGGGCTACACCTTC. The variable domain in full, completed from reference TRBV5-6 and TRBJ1-2, reads DAGVTQSPTHLIKTRGQQVTLRCSPKSGHDTVSWYQQALGQGPQFIFQYYEEEERQRGNFPDRFSGHQFPNYSSELNVNALLLGDSALYLCASSLWRGGYTFGSGTRLTVV.

The V and J genes are TRBV5-1 and TRBJ2-3; TRBD2 might be the D (6 bases). The CDR3 length is 17 residues. CDR1 and CDR2 (germline): SGHRS, YFSETQ. V lost 1 base to trimming and J lost 0 bases, with 15 bases between them. CDR3: CASSLQFAGTSTDTQYF. CDR3 bases: TGCGCCAGCAGCTTGCAATTTGCAGGGACTAGCACAGATACGCAGTATTTT.

The CDR3: CASSGAPYNEQFF. In DNA form, the CDR3 reads TGTGCCAGCAGTGGGGCCCCCTACAATGAGCAGTTCTTC. The chain is built from TRBV6-4 and TRBJ2-1; D ambiguous. CDR3 length: 13 amino acids. V shed 4 bases and J shed 2 bases, with 6 bases lying between them. Germline CDR1 is MRHNA and CDR2 is SNTAGT.

The V gene is TRBV4-3, the J gene TRBJ1-2, with D unclear. The CDR3 is 14 amino acids. The germline gives CDR1 LGHNA, CDR2 YSLEER. The V gene lost 0 bases and the J gene lost 3 bases, with 8 bases spanning the gap. The CDR3 sequence is CASSQDLRDYGYTF. The CDR3 region has the DNA TGCGCCAGCAGCCAAGATCTGAGGGACTATGGCTACACCTTC.

The genes are TRBV5-5 and TRBJ1-2; 10 positions agree with TRBD1. The J segment lost 2 bases and the V segment lost 4 bases, leaving 5 bases of the junction unmatched. Germline-derived CDR1 and CDR2 are SGHKS and YYEKEE (reference sequence). The CDR3 runs 15 residues. CDR3 DNA: TGTGCCAGCAGCCACGCGGGACAGGGGAACTATGGCTACACCTTC. This sequence encodes CASSHAGQGNYGYTF.

CDR3 DNA: TGTGCCAGCAGCGAAAACCCGACGGGACAGGGTGGGACTGAAGCTTTCTTT. Its protein product is CASSENPTGQGGTEAFF. This rearrangement joins TRBV7-9 to TRBJ1-1, with 9 bases aligning to TRBD1. V lost 5 bases and J lost 5; bases outside the gene matches: 15. The CDR3 sequence is 17 residues long. Per the germline V gene, CDR1 is SEHNR and CDR2 is FQNEAQ (reference sequence).

The sample holds a few counts of this clone. The rearrangement joins TRBV3-1 (or the pseudogene TRBV3-2) to TRBJ1-1; D unclear. Germline CDR1 reads LGHDT; CDR2 reads YNNKEL (reference sequence). The CDR3 sequence is 14 residues long. The ends were cut back, 3 bases at V and 1 base at J, with 9 bases in the middle. For the CDR3, the DNA is TGTGCCAGCAGCCACTTTCGAGAGAACACTGAAGCTTTCTTT. Translating it yields CASSHFRENTEAFF.

The chain employs TRBV11-2 and TRBJ2-5; TRBD2 aligns across 9 bases. This CDR3 contains 17 residues. V shed 1 base and J 6 bases; nucleotides not matched to a gene: 12. In germline, CDR1 is SGHAT, CDR2 FQNNGV. Here the CDR3 DNA reads TGTGCCAGCAGCTTAGGCGTACGCGGGGGGGCCCGAAAGACCCAGTACTTC. This encodes CASSLGVRGGARKTQYF.

The V call is TRBV19, the J call TRBJ1-1; 7 nucleotides match TRBD1. Losses at the gene ends were 7 bases for V and 9 bases for J; bases not matched to a gene: 8. Germline V CDR1 and CDR2: LNHDA, SQIVND (reference sequence). The CDR3 sequence is 12 residues long. Written as DNA, the CDR3 is TGTGCCAGTATCGAGCAGGGGGAAAAAGCTTTCTTT. Translation: CASIEQGEKAFF. Full variable domain (rest looked up from reference TRBV19 and TRBJ1-1): DGGITQSPKYLFRKEGQNVTLSCEQNLNHDAMYWYRQDPGQGLRLIYYSQIVNDFQKGDIAEGYSVSREKKESFPLTVTSAQKNPTAFYLCASIEQGEKAFFGQGTRLTVV.

This clone came up a few times. This chain joins TRBV19 and TRBJ1-2; the D is unclear. Germline V gene lookup returns CDR1 LNHDA and CDR2 SQIVND (reference sequence). V was clipped by 3 bases and J by 8 bases, with 16 bases between them. The CDR3 is 14 amino acids. The CDR3 reads CASSIYSGNPGYTF. The CDR3 bases are TGTGCCAGTAGTATTTATTCCGGGAACCCAGGCTACACCTTC.

This clone was observed a handful of times. V and J are TRBV5-4 and TRBJ2-1; maybe TRBD2 (5 bases). The V gene lost 4 bases and the J gene lost 0 bases, with 14 bases spanning the gap. Germline V gene sequence: CDR1 SGHNT, CDR2 YYREEE (reference sequence). The length of the CDR3 is 16 residues. The CDR3 DNA is TGTGCCAGCAGCAAAGGAGGAGAGAGCTCCTACAATGAGCAGTTCTTC. Encoded protein: CASSKGGESSYNEQFF. The complete variable domain, with remaining parts taken from reference TRBV5-4 and TRBJ2-1, reads ETGVTQSPTHLIKTRGQQVTLRCSSQSGHNTVSWYQQALGQGPQFIFQYYREEENGRGNFPPRFSGLQFPNYSSELNVNALELDDSALYLCASSKGGESSYNEQFFGPGTRLTVL.

This rearrangement joins TRBV12-5 to TRBJ1-6; D remains ambiguous. CDR1 and CDR2 (germline): LGHNT, FRNRAP. V was cut by 4 bases and J by 4 bases, with 2 bases left in between. This CDR3 region has 12 residues. The CDR3 loop is CASGSYNSPLHF. As DNA, the CDR3 is TGTGCTAGTGGTTCTTATAATTCACCCCTCCACTTT. Full variable domain (rest looked up from reference TRBV12-5 and TRBJ1-6): DARVTQTPRHKVTEMGQEVTMRCQPILGHNTVFWYRQTMMQGLELLAYFRNRAPLDDSGMPKDRFSAEMPDATLATLKIQPSEPRDSAVYFCASGSYNSPLHFGNGTRLTVT.

The chain employs TRBV3-1 (or the pseudogene TRBV3-2) and TRBJ1-2, with D possibly matching TRBD1 (6 bases). Trimming removed 1 base from V and 8 bases from J, with 20 bases in between. Germline CDR1 reads LGHDT; CDR2 reads YNNKEL (reference sequence). The CDR3 covers 16 residues. As DNA, the CDR3 is TGTGCCAGCAGCCAAGGGCTACCCCAGGGGTTTAGCGGCTACACCTTC. It specifies CASSQGLPQGFSGYTF.

The rearrangement joins TRBV7-6 to TRBJ1-4; D remains ambiguous. Trimming pared 5 bases from V and 4 bases from J, leaving 20 bases between. Germline V gene sequence: CDR1 SGHVS, CDR2 FNYEAQ. This CDR3 has 17 residues. In DNA, the CDR3 is TGTGCCAGCAGCCCCTCCCGGGTCCGAGACGGTAATGAAAAACTGTTTTTT. Protein: CASSPSRVRDGNEKLFF.

This chain connects TRBV7-2 to TRBJ2-6; the match to TRBD2 covers 11 bases. This CDR3 spans 19 amino acids. V lost 4 bases and J lost 0; bases outside the gene matches: 8. Looked up from germline, CDR1 is SGHTA and CDR2 is FQGNSA. The CDR3 reads CASSSNGLAGYSGANVLTF. CDR3 bases: TGTGCCAGCAGCTCGAACGGACTAGCGGGCTACTCTGGGGCCAACGTCCTGACTTTC.

In its sample, this clone was seen once. The rearrangement joins TRBV28 to TRBJ1-5, with 11 positions matching TRBD1. Germline V gene data show CDR1 as MDHEN and CDR2 as SYDVKM. The CDR3 covers 14 residues. The V segment lost 4 bases and the J segment 6 bases; nucleotides outside the gene matches: 2. CDR3 sequence: CASSSGTGGQPQHF. CDR3 nucleotides: TGTGCCAGCAGTTCCGGGACAGGGGGTCAGCCCCAGCATTTT.

V gene TRBV12-5 combines with J gene TRBJ2-3, with a tentative D call TRBD2 (6 bases). CDR3 length: 14 residues. Germline V gene data show CDR1 as LGHNT and CDR2 as FRNRAP. This CDR3 reads CVSTREWSTDTQYF. The CDR3 DNA is TGTGTCAGCACCCGGGAGTGGAGCACAGATACGCAGTATTTT.

This clone was counted only a few times. This chain connects TRBV28 to TRBJ1-4; D not resolved. V lost 5 bases and J lost 5, with 12 bases in between. CDR1 MDHEN and CDR2 SYDVKM come from the germline V gene. The CDR3 is made up of 14 amino acids. CDR3 sequence (DNA): TGTGCCAGCAGTAAGAGGCTAAACAATGAAAAACTGTTTTTT. Encoded protein: CASSKRLNNEKLFF.

This clone appeared once. The chain employs TRBV13 and TRBJ2-1; D may be TRBD2 (6 bases). V was clipped by 5 bases and J by 8 bases, with 19 bases between them. The CDR3 is 15 residues long. Germline assignment: CDR1 PRHDT and CDR2 FYEKMQ (reference sequence). The CDR3 reads CASSDPLTSRHEQFF. The CDR3 DNA sequence: TGTGCCAGCAGCGACCCCCTGACTAGTCGGCATGAGCAGTTCTTC. Full variable domain (outside the CDR3, taken from reference TRBV13 and TRBJ2-1): AAGVIQSPRHLIKEKRETATLKCYPIPRHDTVYWYQQGPGQDPQFLISFYEKMQSDKGSIPDRFSAQQFSDYHSELNMSSLELGDSALYFCASSDPLTSRHEQFFGPGTRLTVL.

The chain is built from TRBV2 and TRBJ2-5, with 7 bases fitting TRBD1. Germline values: CDR1 SNHLY, CDR2 FYNNEI. After removal of 4 bases from V and 5 bases from J, the junction contained 7 bases not matched to a gene. This CDR3 spans 14 amino acids. CDR3 amino acids: CASSVEGAWETQYF. CDR3 bases: TGTGCCAGCAGTGTTGAGGGGGCTTGGGAGACCCAGTACTTC.

The V and J genes are TRBV5-4 and TRBJ2-2; D may be TRBD2 (5 bases). Per the germline V gene, CDR1 is SGHNT and CDR2 is YYREEE (reference sequence). The CDR3 covers 15 residues. Trimming cost V 4 bases and J 0 bases, with 10 bases left between them. CDR3 loop: CASSLSGTNTGELFF. The CDR3 DNA sequence: TGTGCCAGCAGCCTCTCCGGGACGAACACCGGGGAGCTGTTTTTT.

V gene TRBV12-3 or TRBV12-4 combines with J gene TRBJ2-3; perhaps TRBD2 as D (6 bases). V gave up 1 base and J gave up 8 bases, with 10 bases separating them. CDR3 length: 13 amino acids. In DNA, the CDR3 is TGTGCCAGCAGTTTAGGGCTAGCGTCTACGCAGTATTTT. It specifies CASSLGLASTQYF.